This note documents a single T cell receptor beta chain sequence. This specimen belongs to a study of cytomegalovirus exposure and HLA in healthy donors. Background on the study: A preliminary data release comprised around 85 million unique TCRs obtained from HLA-typed donors.

PCR primers comprised 60 Vbeta and 13 Jbeta primers. Using immunoSEQ multiplex PCR, the repertoire was profiled, and TCRdb retains in-frame clones only, with some absent. This sample has around 210,000 clones, with roughly 73% found just once. Between the trimmed V and J ends, which lost 2 bases and 6 bases, there was a span of 18 bases. The CDR3 consists of 16 residues. CDR1 is SGHAT, CDR2 FQNNGV, per germline. What was sequenced was PBMCs. The sequence was obtained from a boy between 10 and 17 years old in good health and CMV-seronegative. The chain joins TRBV11-2 to TRBJ2-3, with D possibly TRBD2 on 7 matching bases. The CDR3 DNA reads as TGTGCCAGCAGCTTACGGGGGGCGGGGGTCGGTGATACGCAGTATTTT. Translating gives CASSLRGAGVGDTQYF.